The source of this T cell receptor beta chain is a study of T-cell reconstitution after alpha-beta-depleted transplantation in children. Preparation of the TCRbeta library used unique molecular identifiers. Via MiXCR, TCRdb re-called the PCR reads, giving one row per CDR3 protein. The repertoire holds around 240,000 distinct CDR3 sequences, with about 9.6% as singletons. This clonotype was seen more than once but under ten times. The CDR3 runs to 17 residues. The germline CDR1 and CDR2 sequences are LGHNA and YNFKEQ. Unmatched junction bases numbered 8, after V lost 4 bases and J lost 0 bases. The TCR was taken from a human donor who donated a stem cell graft to a child with SCID. The chain has TRBV4-2 and TRBJ2-1; 8 bases match TRBD2. This material consisted of PBMCs from the stem cell graft donor, taken from the stem cell graft. The CDR3 loop is CASSPSLAGSSYNEQFF. The CDR3 DNA is TGTGCCAGCAGCCCTTCTTTAGCGGGGAGCTCCTACAATGAGCAGTTCTTC.